This TCR beta chain was identified during a study of T cells in Graves' hyperthyroidism and ophthalmopathy. TCR beta CDR3 region amplification was performed from RNA transcripts. The HTBI primer set drove a first-round RT-PCR of the TCR CDR3. TCRdb passed the multiplex PCR reads through MiXCR, listing each CDR3 protein once. In the table there are about 47,000 distinct CDR3 sequences, roughly half of which are singletons. Overall study results and limits: Among thyroid clonotypes expanded above 0.001, most also appeared in blood.

The CDR3 covers 13 residues. CDR1 and CDR2 (germline): MNHNS, SASEGT. This clonotype has just one count. As yet, its antigen is unknown. The junction does not match germline at one end; this may be a read error. This TCR was sampled from a man younger than 30 with Graves' hyperthyroidism. Sample: peripheral blood or thyroid tissue (not recorded which). The chain couples TRBV6-1 to TRBJ2-5; D gene ambiguous. This CDR3 is CAISGGRQETQYF. The CDR3 nucleotides read TGTGCCATCAGTGGTGGCAGACAAGAGACCCAGTACTTC.